Below are 8 T cell receptor beta chains sequenced from a single sample in a study of T-cell reconstitution after alpha-beta-depleted transplantation in children. TCRbeta library construction was performed incorporating unique molecular identifiers. Each CDR3 protein is one row after TCRdb ran MiXCR on the PCR reads. The data show 300,000 to 350,000 distinct CDR3 sequences, roughly 21% seen once. The source was PBMCs, mostly from graft donor cells, collected 180 days after TCRalphabeta/CD19-depleted stem cell transplant. These receptors all stem from a male patient aged 10-17 years who had a stem cell transplant for acute lymphoblastic leukemia, so the T cells may come from the graft donor.

The V call is TRBV12-3 or TRBV12-4, the J call TRBJ2-3, with 7 bases identical to TRBD2. This CDR3 spans 16 amino acids. The trim removed 6 bases at V and 4 bases at J, leaving 13 bases unmatched. CDR3 DNA sequence: TGTGCCAGCAGCCGGGAAGCCGGGAGCGGGGCAGATACGCAGTATTTT. Translation gives CASSREAGSGADTQYF.

The chain uses TRBV27 and TRBJ2-1; 12 bases are shared with TRBD2. The CDR3 has 16 amino acids. Unmatched junction bases numbered 5, after V lost 4 bases and J lost 4 bases. Looked up from germline, CDR1 is MNHEY and CDR2 is SMNVEV (reference sequence). CDR3 DNA sequence: TGTGCCAGCAGTTCGGCTCTAGCGGGAGGGTACAATGAGCAGTTCTTC. This translates into CASSSALAGGYNEQFF.

This clonotype has more than one count but fewer than ten. The chain combines TRBV6-1 with TRBJ2-3; TRBD2 matches 7 bases. The CDR3 contains 13 residues. Trimming at V came to 6 bases and at J to 1 base, leaving 1 base not matched to a gene. The germline V gene encodes CDR1 MNHNS and CDR2 SASEGT. CDR3 in DNA: TGTGCCAGCAGGGGGGGGGGCACAGATACGCAGTATTTT. It codes for CASRGGGTDTQYF.

In this sample, this clonotype turned up a few times. Written as DNA, the CDR3 is TGTGCCAGCAGCGCCAAGAAGGATACGCAGTATTTT. Translation: CASSAKKDTQYF. This chain joins TRBV9 and TRBJ2-3; no reliable D call. V lost 3 bases to trimming and J lost 6 bases, with 8 bases between them. The CDR3 spans 12 residues. Per the germline V gene, CDR1 is SGDLS and CDR2 is YYNGEE.

There are a few counts of this clonotype. V usage is TRBV12-3 or TRBV12-4 and J usage is TRBJ1-5, with a weak D call TRBD1 (6 bases). This CDR3 has 15 amino acids. Trimming left V 5 bases short and J 0 bases short, with 11 bases between. The CDR3 nucleotides are TGTGCCAGCAGTCCCGGGACACTTAGCAATCAGCCCCAGCATTTT. The encoded protein is CASSPGTLSNQPQHF.

This clonotype was seen a few times. V is TRBV28 and J is TRBJ2-1, with TRBD2 matching over 8 bases. Trimming removed 4 bases from V and 4 bases from J; junction bases left unmatched: 15. CDR1 MDHEN and CDR2 SYDVKM come from the germline V gene. This CDR3 contains 18 residues. CDR3 nucleotide sequence: TGTGCCAGCAGTTCGGTGACTAGCGCAAGCGCACGGTACAATGAGCAGTTCTTC. This codes for CASSSVTSASARYNEQFF.

The chain recombines TRBV27 with TRBJ2-5; 7 bases map to TRBD1. This CDR3 region has 15 residues. Germline CDR1 reads MNHEY; CDR2 reads SMNVEV (reference sequence). J gave up 7 bases and V 5 bases, and 13 bases lay outside the gene matches. CDR3 sequence reads: CASSPRRGILMTQYF. CDR3 DNA: TGTGCCAGCAGTCCTCGCAGGGGGATCCTAATGACCCAGTACTTC.

This clonotype was seen a few times. V gene TRBV10-3 combines with J gene TRBJ2-1; 13 bases are a match to TRBD2. CDR3 size: 15 residues. Trimming removed 6 bases from V and 7 bases from J; junction bases left unmatched: 6. CDR1 is ENHRY, CDR2 SYGVKD, per germline. CDR3 region: CAIRPTSGRGNEQFF. CDR3 bases: TGTGCCATCAGACCCACTAGCGGGAGGGGGAATGAGCAGTTCTTC.